Below, 12 T cell receptor beta chains from the same sample are listed, as sequenced in a study of T cells in Graves' hyperthyroidism and ophthalmopathy. The investigators amplified TCR beta CDR3 regions from RNA transcripts. During a first-round RT-PCR of the TCR CDR3, the HTBI primer set was used. TCRdb processed the multiplex PCR reads anew with MiXCR; each CDR3 protein has one entry. Of roughly 280,000 distinct CDR3 sequences in the sample, approximately 23% were seen once. Specimen: blood. These receptors all stem from a man in his thirties or forties with Graves' ophthalmopathy.

This clonotype was counted a few times. The chain links TRBV28 to TRBJ1-5, with 7 nucleotides matching TRBD1. The germline V gene encodes CDR1 MDHEN and CDR2 SYDVKM. This CDR3 comprises 15 residues. J lost 4 bases, V lost 5 bases, and 8 bases had no gene match. CDR3 protein: CASSKPQGGNQPQHF. The CDR3 DNA reads as TGTGCCAGCAGTAAACCTCAGGGGGGGAATCAGCCCCAGCATTTT.

There are a few counts of this clonotype. This chain links TRBV3-1 with TRBJ2-5, with 8 bases aligning to TRBD2. The CDR3 is 15 residues long. V lost 0 bases and J lost 4; bases outside the gene matches: 4. Germline CDR1 and CDR2: LGHDT and YNNKEL (reference sequence). The CDR3 nucleotides are TGTGCCAGCAGCCAAGAGGGCGGGAGGAGAGAGACCCAGTACTTC. Amino acids: CASSQEGGRRETQYF.

The rearrangement joins TRBV9 to TRBJ2-5; 13 bases align to TRBD2. The CDR3 is 16 amino acids. V lost 4 bases and J lost 2; bases outside the gene matches: 5. The V gene's germline CDR1 is SGDLS and CDR2 YYNGEE. The CDR3, as DNA: TGTGCCAGCAGCCTGACTAGCGGGAGGTTACAAGAGACCCAGTACTTC. Protein sequence: CASSLTSGRLQETQYF.

This rearrangement joins TRBV15 to TRBJ1-5; 7 nucleotides match TRBD1. Germline CDR1 reads LNHNV; CDR2 reads YYDKDF (reference sequence). The CDR3 length is 16 residues. V lost 6 bases and J lost 7; bases outside the gene matches: 15. CDR3 loop: CATSIERGPRGQPQHF. DNA for the CDR3: TGTGCCACCAGTATTGAAAGGGGGCCGCGGGGCCAGCCCCAGCATTTT. Full variable domain (remainder filled in from reference TRBV15 and TRBJ1-5): DAMVIQNPRYQVTQFGKPVTLSCSQTLNHNVMYWYQQKSSQAPKLLFHYYDKDFNNEADTPDNFQSRRPNTSFCFLDIRSPGLGDTAMYLCATSIERGPRGQPQHFGDGTRLSIL.

This clonotype was seen a handful of times. DNA of the CDR3: TGTGCCAGCAGTTCGCGGGACTACACCGGGGAGCTGTTTTTT. Translation gives CASSSRDYTGELFF. The V and J genes are TRBV28 and TRBJ2-2; D perhaps matches TRBD2 (6 bases). The CDR3 is 14 residues long. Germline-derived CDR1 and CDR2 are MDHEN and SYDVKM. V dropped 4 bases and J dropped 3 bases, with 9 bases sitting between them.

Many counts were recorded for this clonotype. J is TRBJ1-6 and V is TRBV3-1, with no clear D. This CDR3 is built from 14 residues. The V and J ends lost 7 bases and 3 bases respectively, with 10 bases between them. Germline loops: CDR1 LGHDT, CDR2 YNNKEL (reference sequence). The CDR3, as DNA: TGTGCCAGCAACGGTGGGATCTATAATTCACCCCTCCACTTT. As protein: CASNGGIYNSPLHF.

This clonotype occurred many times. The V gene is TRBV2, the J gene TRBJ2-3; 8 bases align to TRBD1. The CDR3 totals 16 residues. V shed 1 base, J shed 2 bases, and the junction held 5 bases outside the gene matches. Germline V gene data show CDR1 as SNHLY and CDR2 as FYNNEI. The CDR3 loop reads CASSEETGAPTDTQYF. Written as DNA, the CDR3 is TGTGCCAGCAGTGAAGAGACAGGGGCCCCCACAGATACGCAGTATTTT.

V is TRBV27 and J is TRBJ1-5; 8 bases align to TRBD1. The germline CDR1 and CDR2 sequences are MNHEY and SMNVEV (reference sequence). CDR3 length: 16 amino acids. V trimming: 3 bases; J trimming: 2 bases; junction bases outside the gene matches: 6. CDR3 amino acids: CASSFGQGGGNQPQHF. In DNA form, the CDR3 reads TGTGCCAGCAGTTTCGGACAGGGTGGGGGCAATCAGCCCCAGCATTTT.

The chain carries TRBV19 and TRBJ2-4; 10 bases map to TRBD1. Germline loops: CDR1 LNHDA, CDR2 SQIVND (reference sequence). The CDR3 has 14 residues. J was trimmed by 7 bases and V by 6 bases; bases with no gene match: 6. The CDR3 DNA is TGTGCCAGTAGGCCGGACAGGGGGAATAACATTCAGTACTTC. Its translation is CASRPDRGNNIQYF.

This clonotype was observed a handful of times. J is TRBJ2-7 and V is TRBV7-8, with D possibly TRBD1 on 6 matching bases. Trimming shortened V by 4 bases and J by 0 bases, and 13 bases separated the two germline ends. This CDR3 contains 15 residues. Germline V gene sequence: CDR1 SGHVS, CDR2 FQNEAQ. The CDR3 sequence is CASSYGDRSSYEQYF. In DNA form, the CDR3 reads TGTGCCAGCAGCTACGGCGACAGGAGCTCCTACGAGCAGTACTTC.

This chain connects TRBV27 to TRBJ2-3, with a weak D call TRBD2 (5 bases). CDR1 is MNHEY and CDR2 is SMNVEV in the germline V gene (reference sequence). There are 15 residues in the CDR3. Trimming removed 3 bases from V and 3 bases from J, with 13 bases in between. The CDR3: CASSFRRAGTDTQYF. CDR3 nucleotide sequence: TGTGCCAGCAGTTTCAGGCGGGCCGGAACAGATACGCAGTATTTT.

This clonotype was seen at least ten times. The genes are TRBV12-3 or TRBV12-4 and TRBJ1-2; D uncertain. V was cut by 5 bases and J by 8 bases, with 18 bases left in between. The CDR3 is 14 residues long. CDR3: CASSPQELSAGYTF. DNA of the CDR3: TGTGCCAGCAGTCCCCAGGAGTTAAGTGCGGGCTACACCTTC.